Detailed here is one T cell receptor (beta chain). The assay was immunoSEQ multiplex PCR, and TCRdb's table has in-frame clones only and misses some. The sample consists of around 310,000 clones, over 85% of them appearing once. Cohorts were determined from participant-reported clinical history. Before being deemed recovered, Cohort 3 donors had two negative PCRs, clearance, or symptom resolution. The data are from a study of blood T cell repertoires in COVID-19. Whole-study context: PBMCs, B-cell-depleted T cells, or T cells provided the cDNA or gDNA that made up the material.

V shed 3 bases, J shed 1 base, and the junction held 6 bases outside the gene matches. Germline-derived CDR1 and CDR2 are LNHNV and YYDKDF (reference sequence). The CDR3 has 16 residues. The chain joins TRBV15 to TRBJ2-3; 8 bases map to TRBD2. The sample taken for sequencing was PBMCs or T cells enriched from blood (not recorded which). The source of this sequence is a woman aged 25 to 39 who had recovered from COVID-19. The CDR3 loop reads CATSSSGIPGTDTQYF. For the CDR3, the DNA is TGTGCCACCAGCAGTAGCGGGATTCCTGGCACAGATACGCAGTATTTT. The entire variable domain, with the rest obtained from reference TRBV15 and TRBJ2-3, is as follows: DAMVIQNPRYQVTQFGKPVTLSCSQTLNHNVMYWYQQKSSQAPKLLFHYYDKDFNNEADTPDNFQSRRPNTSFCFLDIRSPGLGDTAMYLCATSSSGIPGTDTQYFGPGTRLTVL.